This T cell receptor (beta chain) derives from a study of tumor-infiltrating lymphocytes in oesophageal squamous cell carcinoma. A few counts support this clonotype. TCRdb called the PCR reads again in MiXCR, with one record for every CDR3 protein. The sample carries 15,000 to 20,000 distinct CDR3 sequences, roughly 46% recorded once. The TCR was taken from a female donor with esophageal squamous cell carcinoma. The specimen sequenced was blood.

The CDR3 DNA reads as TGTGCCAGCAGCAAGGGACAGGGGGCCTACAATGAGCAGTTCTTC. Translating it yields CASSKGQGAYNEQFF. The chain employs TRBV7-3 and TRBJ2-1, with TRBD1 matching 11 bases. Germline V gene data show CDR1 as SGHTA and CDR2 as FQGTGA. Unmatched junction bases numbered 2, after V lost 5 bases and J lost 2 bases. The CDR3 runs 15 residues.